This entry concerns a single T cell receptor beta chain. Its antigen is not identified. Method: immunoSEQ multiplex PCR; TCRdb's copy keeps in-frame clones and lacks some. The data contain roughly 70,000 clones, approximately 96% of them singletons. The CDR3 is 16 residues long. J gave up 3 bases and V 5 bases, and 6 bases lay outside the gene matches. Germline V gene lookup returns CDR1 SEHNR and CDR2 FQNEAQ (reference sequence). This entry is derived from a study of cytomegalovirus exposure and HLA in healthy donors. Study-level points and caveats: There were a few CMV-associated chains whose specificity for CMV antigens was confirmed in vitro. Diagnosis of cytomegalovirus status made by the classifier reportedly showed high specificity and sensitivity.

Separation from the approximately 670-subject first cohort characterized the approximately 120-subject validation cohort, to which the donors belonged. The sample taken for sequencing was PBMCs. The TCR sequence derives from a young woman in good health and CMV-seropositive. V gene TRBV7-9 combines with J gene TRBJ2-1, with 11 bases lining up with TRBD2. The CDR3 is CASSRRTSGHYNEQFF. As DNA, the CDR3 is TGTGCCAGCAGCAGAAGGACTAGCGGGCACTACAATGAGCAGTTCTTC.